The 22 T cell receptor beta chains presented below share a single source sample, sequenced in a study of T cells after yellow fever vaccination. From the 5' RACE reads, TCRdb called clonotypes with MiXCR, one entry per CDR3 protein. This table holds tens of thousands of distinct CDR3 sequences, more than 5.5% found once. The sequences come from CD8+ T cells sorted from PBMCs, collected 5 days after the first yellow fever vaccination. These receptor sequences come from a man in his late teens or twenties who received the YFV17D yellow fever vaccine.

The chain has TRBV4-1 and TRBJ1-5; TRBD1 is a possible D gene (6 bases). The length of the CDR3 is 15 residues. Germline-derived CDR1 and CDR2 are MGHRA and YSYEKL. V was clipped by 2 bases and J by 5 bases, with 13 bases between them. The CDR3 reads CASSQRPGADQPQHF. As DNA, the CDR3 is TGCGCCAGCAGCCAACGACCGGGGGCAGATCAGCCCCAGCATTTT.

This clonotype was seen repeatedly, ten times or more. This rearrangement joins TRBV7-9 to TRBJ2-5; D unresolved. This CDR3 comprises 15 residues. V lost 1 base and J lost 1, with 10 bases in between. The germline gives CDR1 SEHNR, CDR2 FQNEAQ (reference sequence). CDR3 bases: TGTGCCAGCAGCTTAGGATACCGGGTCCAAGAGACCCAGTACTTC. Translated: CASSLGYRVQETQYF.

This clonotype came up a few times. The chain has TRBV7-6 and TRBJ2-1; the match to TRBD1 covers 9 bases. CDR1 is SGHVS, CDR2 FNYEAQ, per germline. V shed 6 bases, J shed 9 bases, and the junction held 12 bases outside the gene matches. This CDR3 region has 15 residues. The chain's CDR3 is CASSPGTGRVGEQFF. The DNA of the CDR3 is TGTGCCAGCAGTCCCGGGACAGGGAGAGTGGGTGAGCAGTTCTTC.

This clonotype was seen ten or more times. V usage is TRBV9 and J usage is TRBJ2-5; the D gene is possibly TRBD1 (6 bases). The CDR3 length is 16 residues. Germline CDR1 is SGDLS and CDR2 is YYNGEE. V was shortened by 3 bases and J by 5 bases, with 20 bases between the two germline ends. The CDR3 protein is CASSGKTGTLGETQYF. In DNA form, the CDR3 reads TGTGCCAGCAGCGGAAAGACAGGCACCTTAGGGGAGACCCAGTACTTC.

This clonotype came up a few times. The chain is built from TRBV7-9 and TRBJ2-7; D remains unclear. The CDR3 spans 16 residues. Germline-derived CDR1 and CDR2 are SEHNR and FQNEAQ (reference sequence). V was clipped by 8 bases and J by 1 base, with 21 bases between them. CDR3 sequence reads: CASSDQELLPSYEQYF. The CDR3 nucleotides read TGTGCCAGCTCCGACCAGGAGCTCCTCCCATCCTACGAGCAGTACTTC. The full variable domain, its missing parts supplied by reference TRBV7-9 and TRBJ2-7, is DTGVSQNPRHKITKRGQNVTFRCDPISEHNRLYWYRQTLGQGPEFLTYFQNEAQLEKSRLLSDRFSAERPKGSFSTLEIQRTEQGDSAMYLCASSDQELLPSYEQYFGPGTRLTVT.

The sample holds many counts of this clonotype. This chain links TRBV11-1 with TRBJ2-6; D might be TRBD2 (6 bases). Germline V CDR1 and CDR2: SGHAT, FQDESV (reference sequence). The CDR3 is made up of 19 amino acids. The V and J ends lost 5 bases and 0 bases respectively, with 20 bases between them. DNA of the CDR3: TGTGCCAGCAGCGACACGTTTCTGACTAGAAGCTCTGGGGCCAACGTCCTGACTTTC. Its protein is CASSDTFLTRSSGANVLTF.

This clonotype was recorded at least ten times. This chain connects TRBV27 to TRBJ1-5, with D perhaps TRBD1 (6 bases). Between the trimmed V and J ends, which lost 3 bases and 5 bases, there was a span of 14 bases. Germline CDR1 MNHEY, CDR2 SMNVEV (reference sequence). The CDR3 is 15 residues long. The CDR3: CASSLGPSGDQPQHF. The CDR3 region has the DNA TGTGCCAGCAGTTTGGGACCCTCAGGGGATCAGCCCCAGCATTTT.

This clonotype was counted a few times. The chain uses TRBV5-5 and TRBJ1-1; no definite D call. The germline V gene has CDR1 SGHKS and CDR2 YYEKEE (reference sequence). V lost 2 bases and J lost 0, with 5 bases in between. The CDR3 covers 13 residues. CDR3 bases: TGTGCCAGCAGCTTCGCGGTGAACACTGAAGCTTTCTTT. It yields the protein CASSFAVNTEAFF.

The CDR3 protein is CASSYSRAALGAFF. The CDR3 region has the DNA TGTGCCAGCAGTTACTCGAGGGCGGCCTTAGGGGCTTTCTTT. V and J are TRBV6-5 and TRBJ1-1; D is uncertain. Trimming removed 0 bases from V and 11 bases from J, with 16 bases in between. The germline gives CDR1 MNHEY, CDR2 SVGAGI. CDR3 length: 14 residues.

This clonotype was counted a few times. The chain combines TRBV4-1 with TRBJ2-7; the D is unclear. Trimming cost V 1 base and J 2 bases, with 6 bases left between them. Germline V gene lookup returns CDR1 MGHRA and CDR2 YSYEKL. The CDR3 runs 13 residues. The CDR3, as DNA: TGCGCCAGCAGCCAAGTCGTTGCCTACGAGCAGTACGTC. This sequence encodes CASSQVVAYEQYV.

This clonotype was detected many times. The V and J genes are TRBV12-3 or TRBV12-4 and TRBJ2-2, with 14 bases aligning to TRBD2. This CDR3 contains 15 residues. Losses at the gene ends were 6 bases for V and 6 bases for J; bases not matched to a gene: 3. Here the CDR3 DNA reads TGTGCCAGCAGAGGGGGACTAGCGGGGGCCGGGGAGCTGTTTTTT. Encoded protein: CASRGGLAGAGELFF.

The chain joins TRBV15 to TRBJ2-5, with D perhaps TRBD2 (5 bases). The CDR3 loop spans 15 amino acids. From germline, CDR1 is LNHNV and CDR2 YYDKDF (reference sequence). V was trimmed by 4 bases and J by 5 bases, leaving 17 bases between them. CDR3 DNA sequence: TGTGCCACCAGCACCAGACGGGGAGAGTGGGAGACCCAGTACTTC. Its translation: CATSTRRGEWETQYF.

The chain joins TRBV6-5 to TRBJ1-2, with D possibly TRBD1 on 5 matching bases. The CDR3 has 13 amino acids. The germline V gene encodes CDR1 MNHEY and CDR2 SVGAGI. Between the trimmed V and J ends, which lost 10 bases and 7 bases, there was a span of 19 bases. The CDR3 DNA reads as TGTGCCACCACGGACAACTCGGTCTTTGGCTACACCTTC. Translating it yields CATTDNSVFGYTF.

The chain joins TRBV4-2 to TRBJ2-7; TRBD2 matches 8 bases. The CDR3 is 16 amino acids. CDR1 LGHNA and CDR2 YNFKEQ come from the germline V gene. J lost 0 bases, V lost 0 bases, and 4 bases had no gene match. The CDR3 nucleotides read TGTGCCAGCAGCCAAGAGGGCAGCGGGGGCTCCTACGAGCAGTACTTC. Translation: CASSQEGSGGSYEQYF.

This clonotype has just a few counts. V is TRBV4-1 and J is TRBJ1-1, with D perhaps matching TRBD1 (6 bases). Trimming took 0 bases from V and 11 from J, leaving 16 bases between them. Per the germline V gene, CDR1 is MGHRA and CDR2 is YSYEKL. The CDR3 is 14 amino acids. The CDR3 protein is CASSQEWKGQGAFF. CDR3 DNA sequence: TGCGCCAGCAGCCAAGAATGGAAAGGCCAGGGGGCTTTCTTT.

This clonotype has only a few counts. The V gene is TRBV15, the J gene TRBJ2-5, with a possible D match to TRBD2 (6 bases). Trimming cost V 1 base and J 7 bases, with 19 bases left between them. The CDR3 runs 16 residues. Germline V CDR1 and CDR2: LNHNV, YYDKDF (reference sequence). The CDR3 is CATSRAGFSPGGTQYF. DNA for the CDR3: TGTGCCACCAGCAGAGCAGGGTTTTCCCCCGGGGGGACCCAGTACTTC. The complete variable domain, with remaining parts taken from reference TRBV15 and TRBJ2-5, reads DAMVIQNPRYQVTQFGKPVTLSCSQTLNHNVMYWYQQKSSQAPKLLFHYYDKDFNNEADTPDNFQSRRPNTSFCFLDIRSPGLGDTAMYLCATSRAGFSPGGTQYFGPGTRLLVL.

This clonotype was detected ten times or more. This chain connects TRBV28 to TRBJ2-5; the match to TRBD2 covers 13 bases. Germline CDR1 and CDR2: MDHEN and SYDVKM. V shed 2 bases and J 2 bases; nucleotides not matched to a gene: 8. The CDR3 sequence is 18 residues long. CDR3 bases: TGTGCCAGCAGTTTAAGTGAGGGACTAGCGGGACGACAAGAGACCCAGTACTTC. Amino acid sequence: CASSLSEGLAGRQETQYF.

This clonotype was counted ten times or more. This chain links TRBV4-1 with TRBJ1-5; D not certain. The length of the CDR3 is 15 residues. V lost 4 bases and J 0 bases, leaving 10 bases between the germline ends. Per the germline V gene, CDR1 is MGHRA and CDR2 is YSYEKL. The CDR3 sequence: CASSPRHVSNQPQHF. DNA for the CDR3: TGCGCCAGCAGCCCGCGGCACGTTAGCAATCAGCCCCAGCATTTT.

This chain links TRBV5-1 with TRBJ2-7; D remains ambiguous. The CDR3 runs to 14 residues. Germline V CDR1 and CDR2: SGHRS, YFSETQ. The germline V and J ends were trimmed by 0 bases and 0 bases, with 7 bases remaining between them. The CDR3 nucleotides read TGCGCCAGCAGCTTGGTAGGGCCCTCCTACGAGCAGTACGTC. Translating it yields CASSLVGPSYEQYV.

This clonotype was seen a few times. This chain links TRBV4-1 with TRBJ1-3; no definite D call. The CDR3 length is 15 residues. The V gene's germline CDR1 is MGHRA and CDR2 YSYEKL. The V gene lost 0 bases and the J gene lost 2 bases, with 8 bases spanning the gap. The CDR3 protein is CASSQDFSPGNTIYF. CDR3 in DNA: TGCGCCAGCAGCCAAGACTTTTCCCCTGGAAACACCATATATTTT.

This chain links TRBV4-1 with TRBJ1-2; possibly TRBD1 for D (5 bases). Germline V gives CDR1 MGHRA, CDR2 YSYEKL. V gave up 0 bases and J gave up 4 bases, with 21 bases separating them. The CDR3 is 18 amino acids. CDR3 DNA: TGCGCCAGCAGCCAAGAACCTCAGAAAGGGACCTATTCCTATGGCTACACCTTC. Encoded protein: CASSQEPQKGTYSYGYTF.

The rearrangement uses TRBV19 and TRBJ1-1; 9 nucleotides agree with TRBD1. The CDR3 sequence is 15 residues long. J gave up 0 bases and V 3 bases, and 2 bases lay outside the gene matches. Germline V gene sequence: CDR1 LNHDA, CDR2 SQIVND (reference sequence). CDR3 sequence: CASSMTGGMNTEAFF. CDR3 DNA: TGTGCCAGTAGTATGACAGGGGGAATGAACACTGAAGCTTTCTTT.